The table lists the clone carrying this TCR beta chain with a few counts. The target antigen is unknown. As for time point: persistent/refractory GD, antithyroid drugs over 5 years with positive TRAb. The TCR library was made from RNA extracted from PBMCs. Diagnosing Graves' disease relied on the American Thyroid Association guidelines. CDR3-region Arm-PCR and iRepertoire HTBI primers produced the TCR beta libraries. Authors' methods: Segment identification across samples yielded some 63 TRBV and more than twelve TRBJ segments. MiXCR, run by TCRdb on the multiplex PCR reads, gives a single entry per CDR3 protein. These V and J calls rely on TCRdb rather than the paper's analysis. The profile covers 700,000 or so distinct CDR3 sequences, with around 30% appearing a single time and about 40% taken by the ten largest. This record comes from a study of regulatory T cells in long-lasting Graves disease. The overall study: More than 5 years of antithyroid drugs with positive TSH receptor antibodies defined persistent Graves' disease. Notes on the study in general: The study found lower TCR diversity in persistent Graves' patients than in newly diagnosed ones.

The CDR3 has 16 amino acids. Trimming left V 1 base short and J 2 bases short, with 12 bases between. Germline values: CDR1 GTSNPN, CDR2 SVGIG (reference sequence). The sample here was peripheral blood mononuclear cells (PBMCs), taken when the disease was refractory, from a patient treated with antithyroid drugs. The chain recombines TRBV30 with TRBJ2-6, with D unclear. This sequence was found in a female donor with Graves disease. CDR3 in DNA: TGTGCCTGGAGTGCCCCCACCTCCGCTGGGGCCAACGTCCTGACTTTC. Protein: CAWSAPTSAGANVLTF.